The text below deals with one T cell receptor beta chain. The antigen is unknown. The authors' processing: Filtering differed, since immunoSEQ gave only junction sequences and no quality scores. Repertoires were generated with immunoSEQ multiplex PCR, while TCRdb's copy carries only in-frame clones and drops some. V and J calls plus clone size are reproduced from that table; the DNA served to infer D and trimming. The profile covers millions of clones, with over 85% appearing a single time and roughly 0.36% taken by the ten largest. The data are from a study of shared clonotypes between healthy human individuals. Study-level results: Naive subsets typically showed greater estimated richness than memory subsets.

The CDR3 covers 14 residues. The germline V gene encodes CDR1 MDHEN and CDR2 SYDVKM. Trimming left V 5 bases short and J 4 bases short, with 14 bases between. This TCR came from a man between 18 and 29 years old in good health. Some clones in this sample may be carry-over from other donors' samples. The genes are TRBV28 and TRBJ2-5; D gene unclear. The sample taken for sequencing was naive CD4+ T cells from PBMCs. Subset specified: CD45RA+ positively selected. CDR3 sequence: CASSPAPLGETQYF. The CDR3 coding sequence is TGTGCCAGCAGTCCCGCGCCGCTAGGAGAGACCCAGTACTTC. The whole variable domain, filled in from reference TRBV28 and TRBJ2-5, reads DVKVTQSSRYLVKRTGEKVFLECVQDMDHENMFWYRQDPGLGLRLIYFSYDVKMKEKGDIPEGYSVSREKKERFSLILESASTNQTSMYLCASSPAPLGETQYFGPGTRLLVL.